This record looks at one T cell receptor beta chain sequence and its context. What it binds is not known. V shed 3 bases, J shed 4 bases, and the junction held 8 bases outside the gene matches. This CDR3 spans 15 amino acids. Germline CDR1 and CDR2: MDHEN and SYDVKM. This record belongs to a study of cytomegalovirus exposure and HLA in healthy donors. Notes on the study in general: The study listed about 150 cytomegalovirus-associated TCR beta chains. Reports credit the classifier with highly specific, highly sensitive diagnosis of cytomegalovirus status. Within the approximately 110 validation repertoires, first-cohort TCR clusters tended to co-occur, according to a later analysis. Most sequenced TCRs were rare (though some public TCRs occurred in many donors).

Assay: immunoSEQ multiplex PCR; the TCRdb copy retains only in-frame clones and omits some. Of 260,000 or so clones in the sample, roughly 88% were seen once. V gene TRBV28 combines with J gene TRBJ1-1; 7 nucleotides align to TRBD1. Sequencing used PBMCs. The receptor comes from a woman younger than 45 in good health and CMV-seronegative. As DNA, the CDR3 is TGTGCCAGCAGTTTGATCGGACAGGTTGGCACTGAAGCTTTCTTT. Translated, it gives CASSLIGQVGTEAFF.